This T cell receptor beta chain was sequenced for a study of blood T cell repertoires in COVID-19. Profiled with immunoSEQ multiplex PCR; TCRdb holds only in-frame clones, not every one. The sample yields roughly 130,000 clones, roughly nine tenths seen once. Between the trimmed V and J ends, which lost 3 bases and 1 base, there was a span of 10 bases. The CDR3 is 15 residues long. Germline V CDR1 and CDR2: MNHNS, SASEGT. A Seattle source enrolled patients during active infection and followed them longitudinally. The sequenced sample consisted of peripheral blood. The gene calls are TRBV6-1 and TRBJ1-3; weak D call: TRBD1 (6 bases). This receptor was obtained from a human donor with COVID-19, enrolled during active disease. The donor label of this sample is uncertain. Here the CDR3 DNA reads TGTGCCAGCAGTGACAGCAGGGGATCTGGAAACACCATATATTTT. Residues: CASSDSRGSGNTIYF.